This entry concerns a single TCR beta chain. The antigen is unknown. The data derive from a study of T cells in localized non-small cell lung cancer. Overall study findings and caveats: Exceeding tumor, uninvolved adjacent lung had the highest T cell clonality.

Sequenced by immunoSEQ multiplex PCR; TCRdb stores in-frame clones only, minus some. The profile shows tens of thousands of clones, roughly 89% of them singletons. This CDR3 is built from 15 residues. The specimen comprised peripheral blood, sampled before any cancer treatment. The chain recombines TRBV21-1 with TRBJ2-7. TRBV21-1 is marked as a pseudogene. This sequence originates from a man between 35 and 75 years old with stage I squamous cell lung carcinoma. For the CDR3, the DNA is TGTGCCAGCAGCAAGAAAAGGGATGTGGTCTACGAGCAGTACTTC. Protein: CASSKKRDVVYEQYF.